The clone carrying this T cell receptor (beta chain) showed up just a few times. TCRdb processed the PCR reads anew with MiXCR; each CDR3 protein has one entry. The sample includes 460,000 or so distinct CDR3 sequences, around 23% seen only once; the top ten take around 0.76%. CDR1 and CDR2 from the germline V gene are MNHEY and SVGEGT. The V and J ends lost 6 bases and 0 bases, in that order; junction bases with no gene match: 5. This CDR3 contains 17 residues. This sample stems from a study of molecular identifiers for immune sequencing clone quantification. Material for sequencing was naive CD8+ T cells from blood, with Jurkat cell RNA spiked in. Subset given: FACS-sorted CD8+CD4-CCR7+CD45RA+ naive T cells. This clonotype originated in a human donor in good health. Some libraries in this study had Jurkat cell RNA spiked in. The chain is built from TRBV6-2 or TRBV6-3 and TRBJ1-6, with 10 bases that match TRBD1. This CDR3 reads CASSWDRGSSYNSPLHF. In DNA form, the CDR3 reads TGTGCCAGCAGCTGGGACAGGGGAAGCTCCTATAATTCACCCCTCCACTTT.